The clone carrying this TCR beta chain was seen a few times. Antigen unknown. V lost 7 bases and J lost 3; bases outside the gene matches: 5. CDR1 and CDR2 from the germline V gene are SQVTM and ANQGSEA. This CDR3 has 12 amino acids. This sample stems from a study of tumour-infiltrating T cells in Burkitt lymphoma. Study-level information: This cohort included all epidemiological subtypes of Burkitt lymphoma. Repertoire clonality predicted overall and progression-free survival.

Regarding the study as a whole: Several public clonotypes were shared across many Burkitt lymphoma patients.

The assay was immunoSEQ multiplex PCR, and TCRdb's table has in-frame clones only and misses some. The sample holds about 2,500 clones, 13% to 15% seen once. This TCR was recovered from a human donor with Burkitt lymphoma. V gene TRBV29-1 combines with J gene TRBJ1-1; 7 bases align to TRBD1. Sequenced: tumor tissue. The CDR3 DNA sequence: TGCAGCGCAGGACAGGACCACACTGAAGCTTTCTTT. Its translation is CSAGQDHTEAFF.